This T cell receptor beta chain was observed in a study of OX40 agonist ivuxolimab in advanced cancers. Regarding the research as a whole: Ivuxolimab was a fully human IgG2 agonistic monoclonal antibody targeting the costimulatory receptor OX40 (CD134). Intravenous ivuxolimab was administered to patients every 2 weeks at six dose levels: 0.01, 0.1, 0.3, 1.5, 3 and 10 mg/kg. Among the 52 dose-escalation patients, about 20 had hepatocellular carcinoma, some 15 melanoma, 9 renal cell carcinoma and 9 head and neck cancer. A male proportion of almost 85% and a mean age of approximately 58 years, ranging from about 20 to 79, were recorded for the dose-escalation cohort. Prior anti-PD-1, anti-PD-L1 or anti-CTLA-4 therapy was permitted, and approximately 39% of dose-escalation patients had received checkpoint inhibitors. Partial responses occurred in three dose-escalation patients: two with cutaneous melanoma and one with hepatocellular carcinoma. The purpose of peripheral TCRbeta sequencing was to test whether ivuxolimab changed TCR sequence diversity and led to clonal T-cell expansion. The paper covers the monotherapy dose-escalation part of the phase I ivuxolimab trial, which included N ≈ 50 patients.

The CDR3 measures 15 amino acids from cysteine to phenylalanine. The entry retains the CDR3 DNA only, 45 bases that are in frame from base 1. CDR1 SGDLS and CDR2 YYNGEE are derived from the germline V gene. The junction shows trimming of 3 bases on V and 6 bases on J, and the gene matches do not reach 7 bases of it. Overall results and qualifications from the work: Which antigens the clonally expanded peripheral T cells were specific for was not determined. Partial responders in the 0.1-3.0 mg/kg groups had among the lowest normalized peripheral clonal expansion, especially among CD8+ T cells. Low levels of normalized T-cell clonal expansion were also seen in some nonresponding patients. At doses of 0.1 to 3.0 mg/kg, clonal expansion of both CD4+ and CD8+ T cells in blood was seen between baseline and week 6. After ivuxolimab, more expanded clones were found on average in CD8+ T cells than in CD4+ T cells.

To sequence the TCRbeta CDR3 region, genomic DNA was isolated from the sorted cells. The immunoSEQ Assay was used for sequencing of TCRbeta CDR3 regions. In TCRdb, the immuneACCESS table is reduced to in-frame sequences with V and J assigned. These tables do not hold every clone; where another copy was compared, an unresolved V gene accounts for under half, and the others remain unexplained. The sample has about 39,000 clones on record, roughly 90% of them singletons. 20% to 25% of the sample is held by the ten biggest clonotypes. The trial excluded patients who had a history of autoimmune disease or were on systemic immunosuppression. In every dose cohort, peripheral blood was drawn for TCR sequencing at baseline, cycle 4 day 1, and cycle 7 day 1. Samples came from an open-label, multicenter, first-in-human phase I dose-escalation trial of ivuxolimab. Adults with locally advanced or metastatic melanoma, renal cell, hepatocellular, or head and neck squamous cell carcinoma were enrolled in the trial. CD4+ and CD8+ T cells were sorted separately from peripheral blood before TCR sequencing.

Concerning this clone itself: The antigen it recognizes is unknown. Base qualities are missing; no much larger clone stands one base away.

The rearranged chain carries TRBV9 and TRBJ2-2; a stretch of 8 junction bases matches TRBD1. The sequenced sample was CD4+ or CD8+ T cells sorted from blood, obtained in a trial of the OX40 agonist ivuxolimab. The TCR originated in an adult with an advanced solid tumor such as melanoma, head and neck, liver or kidney cancer. The CDR3 reads as follows: CASSEGQDGAGELFF. The DNA sequence is given as TGTGCCAGCAGCGAGGGACAGGATGGAGCCGGGGAGCTGTTTTTT.